This T cell receptor beta chain is from a study of T cell responses to AZD1222 COVID-19 vaccine. The CDR3 is made up of 16 amino acids. Germline V CDR1 and CDR2: SGHNT, YENEEA. The junction had 4 bases not matched to a gene; V was cut back by 0 bases and J by 3 bases. Notes on the study in general: Along spike, vaccine-associated CD4 TCRs were found throughout, with dominance at 160-218 and 743-854.

Repertoires were generated with immunoSEQ multiplex PCR, while TCRdb's copy carries only in-frame clones and drops some. The table records 150,000 to 200,000 clones, 87% of them present only once. About this clone: What it binds is not known.

The receptor's source is an adult in good health. This chain links TRBV11-3 with TRBJ2-2; 7 bases line up with TRBD1. The sample here was peripheral blood, taken on day 0 of AZD1222 vaccination. The DNA for the CDR3 is TGTGCCAGCAGCTTAGAAGACAGGGACCACACCGGGGAGCTGTTTTTT. Translation: CASSLEDRDHTGELFF.